Sequencing of this T cell receptor (beta chain) was carried out in a study of beta chain features in type 1 diabetes. For the study at large: Sorted cell examination encompassed around 100,000,000 cells across all samples.

Germline V lookup: CDR1 SGHDT, CDR2 YYEEEE. The CDR3 extends over 14 amino acids. Deletions cut 4 bases from V and 0 bases from J, with 7 bases between. CD45RO/CCR7/CD25/CD127/CD95/CD27 sorting isolated CD4+ naive, central memory, regulatory and stem cell-like memory cells. All of the sorted populations showed purity greater than 95%. Expressed TCRB transcripts got sequenced, as all isolated RNA was reverse transcribed. Using immunoSEQ multiplex PCR, the repertoire was profiled, and TCRdb retains in-frame clones only, with some absent. In the table there are fewer than 45,000 clones, 64% of which are singletons.

V gene TRBV5-6 combines with J gene TRBJ1-4; unclear D gene. Sequencing input: Tregs from blood. The sequence derives from a woman between 25 and 40 years old in good health. The CDR3 is CASSQVSTNEKLFF. The DNA for the CDR3 is TGTGCCAGCAGCCAGGTTTCAACTAATGAAAAACTGTTTTTT.